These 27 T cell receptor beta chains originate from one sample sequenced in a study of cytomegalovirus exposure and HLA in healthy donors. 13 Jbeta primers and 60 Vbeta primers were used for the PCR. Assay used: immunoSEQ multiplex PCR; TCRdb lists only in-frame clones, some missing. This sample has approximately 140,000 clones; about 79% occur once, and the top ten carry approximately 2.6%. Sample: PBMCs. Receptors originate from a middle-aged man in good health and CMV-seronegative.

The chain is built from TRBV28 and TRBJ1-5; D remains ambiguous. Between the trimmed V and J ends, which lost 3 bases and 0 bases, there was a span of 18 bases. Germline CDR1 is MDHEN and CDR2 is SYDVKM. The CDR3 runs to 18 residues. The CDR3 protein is CASSFYTRELYSNQPQHF. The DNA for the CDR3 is TGTGCCAGCAGTTTTTATACGAGGGAGCTTTATAGCAATCAGCCCCAGCATTTT.

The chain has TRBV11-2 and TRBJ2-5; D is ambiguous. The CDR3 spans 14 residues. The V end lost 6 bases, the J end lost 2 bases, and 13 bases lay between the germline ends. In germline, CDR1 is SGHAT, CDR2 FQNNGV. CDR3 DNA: TGTGCCAGCAGGGGCTATTGGGTACAAGAGACCCAGTACTTC. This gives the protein CASRGYWVQETQYF.

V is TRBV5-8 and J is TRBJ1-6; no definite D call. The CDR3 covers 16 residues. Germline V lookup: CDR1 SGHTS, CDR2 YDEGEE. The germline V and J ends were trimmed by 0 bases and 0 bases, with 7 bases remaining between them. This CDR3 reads CASSLVASSYNSPLHF. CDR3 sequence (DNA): TGTGCCAGCAGCTTGGTAGCAAGCTCCTATAATTCACCCCTCCACTTT.

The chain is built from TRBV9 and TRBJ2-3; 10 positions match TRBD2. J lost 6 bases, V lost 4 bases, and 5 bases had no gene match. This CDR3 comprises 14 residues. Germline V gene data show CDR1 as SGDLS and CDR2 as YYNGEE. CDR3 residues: CASSPSGGADTQYF. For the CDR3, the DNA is TGTGCCAGCAGCCCAAGCGGGGGGGCGGATACGCAGTATTTT. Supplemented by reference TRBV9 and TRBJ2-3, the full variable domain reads DSGVTQTPKHLITATGQRVTLRCSPRSGDLSVYWYQQSLDQGLQFLIQYYNGEERAKGNILERFSAQQFPDLHSELNLSSLELGDSALYFCASSPSGGADTQYFGPGTRLTVL.

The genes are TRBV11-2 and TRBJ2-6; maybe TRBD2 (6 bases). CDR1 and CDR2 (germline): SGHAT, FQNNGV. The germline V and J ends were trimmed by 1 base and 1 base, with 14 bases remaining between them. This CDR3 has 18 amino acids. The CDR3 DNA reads TGTGCCAGCAGCTTAGGGAGGGGTTCTCGGTCTGGGGCCAACGTCCTGACTTTC. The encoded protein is CASSLGRGSRSGANVLTF. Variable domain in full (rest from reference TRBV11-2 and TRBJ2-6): EAGVAQSPRYKIIEKRQSVAFWCNPISGHATLYWYQQILGQGPKLLIQFQNNGVVDDSQLPKDRFSAERLKGVDSTLKIQPAKLEDSAVYLCASSLGRGSRSGANVLTFGAGSRLTVL.

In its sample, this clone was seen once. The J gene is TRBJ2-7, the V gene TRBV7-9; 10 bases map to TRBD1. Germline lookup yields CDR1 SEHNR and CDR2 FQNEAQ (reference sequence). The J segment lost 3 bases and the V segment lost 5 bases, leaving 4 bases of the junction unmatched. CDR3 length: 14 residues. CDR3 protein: CASSPRTGGYEQYF. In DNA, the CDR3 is TGTGCCAGCAGCCCTCGGACAGGGGGCTACGAGCAGTACTTC.

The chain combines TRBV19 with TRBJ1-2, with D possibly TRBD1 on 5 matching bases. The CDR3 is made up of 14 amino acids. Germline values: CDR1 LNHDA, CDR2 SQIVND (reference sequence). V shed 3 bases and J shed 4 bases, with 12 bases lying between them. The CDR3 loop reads CASSMRQGSYGYTF. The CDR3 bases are TGTGCCAGTAGTATGAGGCAGGGCAGCTATGGCTACACCTTC.

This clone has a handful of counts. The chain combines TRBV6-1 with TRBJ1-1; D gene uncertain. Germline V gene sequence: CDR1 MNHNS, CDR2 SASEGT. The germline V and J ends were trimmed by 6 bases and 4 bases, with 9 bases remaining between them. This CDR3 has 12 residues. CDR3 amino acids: CASRITGTEAFF. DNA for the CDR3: TGTGCCAGCAGGATTACGGGCACTGAAGCTTTCTTT.

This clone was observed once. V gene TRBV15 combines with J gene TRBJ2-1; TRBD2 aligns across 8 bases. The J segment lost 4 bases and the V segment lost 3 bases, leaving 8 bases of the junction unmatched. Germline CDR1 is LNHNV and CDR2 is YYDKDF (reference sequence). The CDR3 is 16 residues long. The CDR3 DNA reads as TGTGCCACCAGCAGCGGGGGACTAGGGGGGTACAATGAGCAGTTCTTC. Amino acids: CATSSGGLGGYNEQFF.

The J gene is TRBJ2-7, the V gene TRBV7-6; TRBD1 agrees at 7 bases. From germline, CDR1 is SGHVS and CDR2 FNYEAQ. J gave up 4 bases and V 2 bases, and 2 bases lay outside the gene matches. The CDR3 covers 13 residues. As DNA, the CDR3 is TGTGCCAGCAGCTTACACAGGGGATACGAGCAGTACTTC. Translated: CASSLHRGYEQYF.

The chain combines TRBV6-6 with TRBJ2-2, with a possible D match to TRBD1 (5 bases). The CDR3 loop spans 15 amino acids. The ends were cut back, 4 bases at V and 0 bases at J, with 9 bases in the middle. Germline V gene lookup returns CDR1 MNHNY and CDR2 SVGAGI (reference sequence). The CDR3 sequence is CASSSDRSNTGELFF. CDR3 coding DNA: TGTGCCAGCAGTTCCGACAGATCGAACACCGGGGAGCTGTTTTTT.

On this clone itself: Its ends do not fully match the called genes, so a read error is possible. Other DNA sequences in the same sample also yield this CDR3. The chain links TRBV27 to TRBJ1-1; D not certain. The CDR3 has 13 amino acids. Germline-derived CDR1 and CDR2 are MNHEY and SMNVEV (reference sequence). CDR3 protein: CASSLSRSTEAFF. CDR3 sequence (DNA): TGTGCCAGCAGTTTATCACGTAGCACTGAGGCTTTCTTT.

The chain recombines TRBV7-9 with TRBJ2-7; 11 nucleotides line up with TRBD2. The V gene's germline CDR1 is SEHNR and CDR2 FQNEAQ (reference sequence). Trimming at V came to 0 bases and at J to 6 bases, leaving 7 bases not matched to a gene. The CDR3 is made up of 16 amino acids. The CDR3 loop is CASSLARSGGVIEQYF. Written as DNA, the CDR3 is TGTGCCAGCAGCTTAGCGCGTAGCGGGGGGGTAATCGAGCAGTACTTC.

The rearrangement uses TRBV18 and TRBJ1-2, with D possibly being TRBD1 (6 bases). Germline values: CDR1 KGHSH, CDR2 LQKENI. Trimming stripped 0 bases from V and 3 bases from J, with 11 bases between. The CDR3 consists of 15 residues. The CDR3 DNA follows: TGTGCCAGCTCACCACCGATGGGACAAGACTATGGCTACACCTTC. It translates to CASSPPMGQDYGYTF.

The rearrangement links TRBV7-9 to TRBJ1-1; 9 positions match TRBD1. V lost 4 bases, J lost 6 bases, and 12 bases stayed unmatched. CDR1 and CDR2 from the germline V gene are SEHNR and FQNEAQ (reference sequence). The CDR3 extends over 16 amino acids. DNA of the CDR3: TGTGCCAGCAGCTCGACGTGGGGACAGGGAATGTCTGAAGCTTTCTTT. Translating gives CASSSTWGQGMSEAFF.

This CDR3 reads CAWSVRGLAGGMETQYF. CDR3 bases: TGTGCCTGGAGTGTACGGGGACTAGCGGGGGGGATGGAGACCCAGTACTTC. This chain uses TRBV30 with TRBJ2-5, with TRBD2 matching 16 bases. With 0 bases clipped from V and 5 bases from J, the junction kept 6 bases outside the gene matches. Germline V gives CDR1 GTSNPN, CDR2 SVGIG (reference sequence). This CDR3 spans 17 amino acids.

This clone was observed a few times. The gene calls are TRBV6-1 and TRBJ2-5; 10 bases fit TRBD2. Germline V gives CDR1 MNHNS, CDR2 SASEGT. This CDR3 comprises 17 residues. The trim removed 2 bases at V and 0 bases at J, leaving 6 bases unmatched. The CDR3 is CASSETSGDPYQETQYF. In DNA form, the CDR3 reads TGTGCCAGCAGTGAAACTAGCGGGGATCCGTACCAAGAGACCCAGTACTTC.

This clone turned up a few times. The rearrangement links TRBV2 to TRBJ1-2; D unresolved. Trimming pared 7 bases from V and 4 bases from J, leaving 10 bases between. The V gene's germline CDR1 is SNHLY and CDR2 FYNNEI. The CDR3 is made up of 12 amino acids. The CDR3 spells CASTAGRYGYTF. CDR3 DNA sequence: TGTGCCAGCACGGCAGGCCGCTATGGCTACACCTTC.

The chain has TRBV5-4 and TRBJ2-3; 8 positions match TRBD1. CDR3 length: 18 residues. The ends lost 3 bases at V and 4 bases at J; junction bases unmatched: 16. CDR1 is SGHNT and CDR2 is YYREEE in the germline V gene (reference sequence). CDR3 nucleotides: TGTGCCAGCAGCTCCAAACCGGGGACAGGTAGCGGAGCAGATACGCAGTATTTT. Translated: CASSSKPGTGSGADTQYF.

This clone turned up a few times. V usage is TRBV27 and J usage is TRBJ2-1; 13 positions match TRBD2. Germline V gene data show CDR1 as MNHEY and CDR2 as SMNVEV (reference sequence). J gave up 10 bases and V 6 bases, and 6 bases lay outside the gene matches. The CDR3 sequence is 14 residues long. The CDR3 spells CASRLAGGSWEQFF. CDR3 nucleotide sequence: TGTGCCAGCAGACTAGCGGGGGGGTCATGGGAGCAGTTCTTC.

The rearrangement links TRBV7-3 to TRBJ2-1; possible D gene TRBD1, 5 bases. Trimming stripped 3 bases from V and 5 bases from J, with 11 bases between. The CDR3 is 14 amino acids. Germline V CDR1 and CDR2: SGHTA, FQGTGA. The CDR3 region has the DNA TGTGCCAGCAGCTTGGGCCAGGACAACAATGAGCAGTTCTTC. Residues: CASSLGQDNNEQFF.

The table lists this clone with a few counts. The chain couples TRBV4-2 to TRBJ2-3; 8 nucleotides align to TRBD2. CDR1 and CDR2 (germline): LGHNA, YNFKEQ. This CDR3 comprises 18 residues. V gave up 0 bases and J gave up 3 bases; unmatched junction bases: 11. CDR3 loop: CASSQDTGLAGLTDTQYF. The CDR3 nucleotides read TGTGCCAGCAGCCAAGATACGGGTCTAGCGGGCCTTACAGATACGCAGTATTTT.

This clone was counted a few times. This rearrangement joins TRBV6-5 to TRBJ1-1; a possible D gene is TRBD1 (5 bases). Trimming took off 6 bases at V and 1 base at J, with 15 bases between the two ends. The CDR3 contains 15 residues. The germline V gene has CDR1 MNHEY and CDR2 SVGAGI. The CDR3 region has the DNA TGTGCCAGCAGCCCACAGCCCAGGGCGAACACTGAAGCTTTCTTT. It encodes CASSPQPRANTEAFF.

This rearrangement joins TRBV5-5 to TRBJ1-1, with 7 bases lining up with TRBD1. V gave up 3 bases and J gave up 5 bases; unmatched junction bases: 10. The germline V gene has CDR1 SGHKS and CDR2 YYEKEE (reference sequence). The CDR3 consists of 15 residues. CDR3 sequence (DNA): TGTGCCAGCAGCTCCCCCCCGACAGGGAGGACTGAAGCTTTCTTT. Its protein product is CASSSPPTGRTEAFF.

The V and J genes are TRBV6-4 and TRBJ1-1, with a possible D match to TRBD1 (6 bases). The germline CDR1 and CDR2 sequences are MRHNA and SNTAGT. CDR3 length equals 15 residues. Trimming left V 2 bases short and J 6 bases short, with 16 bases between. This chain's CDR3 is CASSDRTGLLSEAFF. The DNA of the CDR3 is TGTGCCAGCAGTGACCGCACAGGGCTTCTGTCTGAAGCTTTCTTT.

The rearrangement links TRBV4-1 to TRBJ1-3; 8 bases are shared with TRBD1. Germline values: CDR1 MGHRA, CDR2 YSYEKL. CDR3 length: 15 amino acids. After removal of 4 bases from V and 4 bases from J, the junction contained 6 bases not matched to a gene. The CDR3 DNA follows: TGCGCCAGCAGCCGAGTCCAGGGGGCAGGAAACACCATATATTTT. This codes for CASSRVQGAGNTIYF.

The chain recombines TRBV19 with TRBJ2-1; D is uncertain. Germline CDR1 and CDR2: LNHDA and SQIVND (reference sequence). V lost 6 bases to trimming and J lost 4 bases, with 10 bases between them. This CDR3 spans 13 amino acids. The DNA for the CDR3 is TGTGCCAGTAGCTATTCCCTGTACAATGAGCAGTTCTTC. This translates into CASSYSLYNEQFF.